This T cell receptor (beta chain) was retrieved from a study of T cells in Graves' hyperthyroidism and ophthalmopathy. The length of the CDR3 is 14 residues. Trimming took off 6 bases at V and 2 bases at J, with 16 bases between the two ends. Germline loops: CDR1 DFQATT, CDR2 SNEGSKA (reference sequence). The sample holds many counts of this clonotype. Amplification yielded TCR beta CDR3 regions, with RNA transcripts as the source. TCR CDR3 underwent first-round RT-PCR with the HTBI primer set. TCRdb processed the multiplex PCR reads anew with MiXCR; each CDR3 protein has one entry. The sample shows about 400,000 distinct CDR3 sequences, approximately 14% of them seen only once.

The clonotype originates from a woman in her late teens or twenties with Graves' hyperthyroidism. Material: blood. The J gene is TRBJ1-2, the V gene TRBV20-1; no clear D. The CDR3 DNA is TGCAGTGCCCCAACTCGTGTAGAAAACTATGGCTACACCTTC. This gives the protein CSAPTRVENYGYTF.